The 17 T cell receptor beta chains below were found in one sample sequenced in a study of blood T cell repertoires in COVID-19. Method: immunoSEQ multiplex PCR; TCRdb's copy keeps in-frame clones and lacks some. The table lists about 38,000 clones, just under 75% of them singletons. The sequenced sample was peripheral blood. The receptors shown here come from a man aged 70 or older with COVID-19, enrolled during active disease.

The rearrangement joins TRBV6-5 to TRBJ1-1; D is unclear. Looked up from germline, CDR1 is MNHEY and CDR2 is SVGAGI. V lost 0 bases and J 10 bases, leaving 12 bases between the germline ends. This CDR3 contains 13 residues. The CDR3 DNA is TGTGCCAGCAGTTACTCGATTGATACGGGAGCTTTCTTT. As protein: CASSYSIDTGAFF.

The DNA of the CDR3 is TGTGCCAGCTCCAGGGGCGGTAGCAATCAGCCCCAGCATTTT. Translation: CASSRGGSNQPQHF. The V gene is TRBV18, the J gene TRBJ1-5; D might be TRBD1 (6 bases). V lost 6 bases to trimming and J lost 0 bases, with 9 bases between them. This CDR3 region has 14 residues. Germline assignment: CDR1 KGHSH and CDR2 LQKENI.

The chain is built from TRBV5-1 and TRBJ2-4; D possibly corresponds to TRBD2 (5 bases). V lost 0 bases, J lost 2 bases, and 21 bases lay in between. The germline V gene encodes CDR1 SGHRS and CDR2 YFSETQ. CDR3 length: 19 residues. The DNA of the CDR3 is TGCGCCAGCAGCTTGGGGCCGTTGCGGGCTGGTAGGCCCAAAAACATTCAGTACTTC. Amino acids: CASSLGPLRAGRPKNIQYF.

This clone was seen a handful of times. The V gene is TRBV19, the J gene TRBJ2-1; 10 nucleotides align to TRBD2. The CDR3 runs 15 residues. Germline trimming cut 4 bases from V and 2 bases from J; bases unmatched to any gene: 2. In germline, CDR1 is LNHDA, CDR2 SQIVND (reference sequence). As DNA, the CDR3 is TGTGCCAGTAGTAGTCTAGCGGGAGCCTACAATGAGCAGTTCTTC. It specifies CASSSLAGAYNEQFF.

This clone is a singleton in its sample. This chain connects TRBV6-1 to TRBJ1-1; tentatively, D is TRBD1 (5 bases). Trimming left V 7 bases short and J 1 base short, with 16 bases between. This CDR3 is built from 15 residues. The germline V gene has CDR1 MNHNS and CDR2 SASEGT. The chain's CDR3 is CASTLGGVANTEAFF. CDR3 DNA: TGTGCCAGCACTTTGGGAGGGGTAGCGAACACTGAAGCTTTCTTT.

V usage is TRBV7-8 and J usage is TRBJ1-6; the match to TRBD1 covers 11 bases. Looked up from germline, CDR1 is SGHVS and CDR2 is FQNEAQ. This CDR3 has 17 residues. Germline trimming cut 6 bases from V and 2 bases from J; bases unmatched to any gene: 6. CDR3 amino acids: CASSQGTGGTYNSPLHF. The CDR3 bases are TGTGCCAGCAGTCAGGGGACAGGGGGGACCTATAATTCACCCCTCCACTTT.

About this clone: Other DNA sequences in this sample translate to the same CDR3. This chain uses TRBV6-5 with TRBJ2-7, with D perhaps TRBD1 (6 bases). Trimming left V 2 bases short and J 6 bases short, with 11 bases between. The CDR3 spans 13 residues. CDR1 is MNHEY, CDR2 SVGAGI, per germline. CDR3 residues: CASSYRQGSEQYF. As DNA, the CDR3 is TGTGCCAGCAGTTACCGGCAGGGGAGCGAGCAGTACTTC.

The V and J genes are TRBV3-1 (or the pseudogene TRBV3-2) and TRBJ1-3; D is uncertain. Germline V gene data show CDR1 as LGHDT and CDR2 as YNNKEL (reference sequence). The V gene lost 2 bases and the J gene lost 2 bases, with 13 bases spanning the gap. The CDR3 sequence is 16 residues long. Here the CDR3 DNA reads TGTGCCAGCAGCCAATCCTACGTTTCTACTGGAAACACCATATATTTT. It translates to CASSQSYVSTGNTIYF.

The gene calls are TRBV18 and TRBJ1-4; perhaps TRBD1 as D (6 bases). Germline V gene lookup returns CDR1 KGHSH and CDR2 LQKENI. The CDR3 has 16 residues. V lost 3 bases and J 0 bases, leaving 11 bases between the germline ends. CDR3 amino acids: CASSPGDISTNEKLFF. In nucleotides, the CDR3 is TGTGCCAGCTCACCCGGGGACATCTCAACTAATGAAAAACTGTTTTTT.

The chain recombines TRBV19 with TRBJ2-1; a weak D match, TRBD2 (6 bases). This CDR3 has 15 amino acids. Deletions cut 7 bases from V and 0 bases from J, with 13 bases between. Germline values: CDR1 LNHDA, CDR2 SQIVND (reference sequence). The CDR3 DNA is TGTGCCAGTACAAGGGAGGCCACCTCCTACAATGAGCAGTTCTTC. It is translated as CASTREATSYNEQFF.

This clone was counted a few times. The CDR3 sequence: CASRRLAGGSSYEQYF. In nucleotides, the CDR3 is TGCGCCAGCAGACGTCTAGCGGGGGGGAGCTCCTACGAGCAGTACTTC. The chain employs TRBV5-1 and TRBJ2-7; 12 bases are a match to TRBD2. This CDR3 has 16 residues. The germline V gene encodes CDR1 SGHRS and CDR2 YFSETQ. The V segment lost 5 bases and the J segment 0 bases; nucleotides outside the gene matches: 6.

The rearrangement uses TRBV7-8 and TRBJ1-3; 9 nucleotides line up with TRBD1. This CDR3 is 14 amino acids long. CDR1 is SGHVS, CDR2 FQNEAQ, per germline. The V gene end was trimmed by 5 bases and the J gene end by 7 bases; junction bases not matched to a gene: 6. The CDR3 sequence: CASSLGTGSNTIYF. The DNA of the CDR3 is TGTGCCAGCAGCCTGGGGACAGGGTCGAACACCATATATTTT.

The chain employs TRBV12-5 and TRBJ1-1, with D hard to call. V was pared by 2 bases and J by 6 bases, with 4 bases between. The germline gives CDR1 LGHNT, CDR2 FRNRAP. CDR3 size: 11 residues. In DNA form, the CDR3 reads TGTGCTAGTGGTTTGCTCGCTGAAGCTTTCTTT. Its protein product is CASGLLAEAFF.

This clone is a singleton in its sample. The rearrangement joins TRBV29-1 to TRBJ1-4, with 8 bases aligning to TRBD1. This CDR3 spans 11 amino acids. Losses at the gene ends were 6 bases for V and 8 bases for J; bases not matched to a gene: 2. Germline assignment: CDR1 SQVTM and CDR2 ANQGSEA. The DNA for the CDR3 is TGCAGCGTCAGGACAGGGGAAAAACTGTTTTTT. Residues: CSVRTGEKLFF.

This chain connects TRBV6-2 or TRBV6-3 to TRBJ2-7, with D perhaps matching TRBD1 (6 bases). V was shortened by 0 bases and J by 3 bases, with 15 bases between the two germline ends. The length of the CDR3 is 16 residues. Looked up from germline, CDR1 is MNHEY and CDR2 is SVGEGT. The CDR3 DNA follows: TGTGCCAGCAGTTACTCAAGTCCAGGGGCTAGCTACGAGCAGTACTTC. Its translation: CASSYSSPGASYEQYF.

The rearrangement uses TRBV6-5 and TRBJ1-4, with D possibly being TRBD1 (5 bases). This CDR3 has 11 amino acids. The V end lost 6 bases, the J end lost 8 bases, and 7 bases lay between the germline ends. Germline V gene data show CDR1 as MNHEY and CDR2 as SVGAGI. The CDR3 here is CASRGLEKLFF. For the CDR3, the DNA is TGTGCCAGCAGGGGACTGGAAAAACTGTTTTTT.

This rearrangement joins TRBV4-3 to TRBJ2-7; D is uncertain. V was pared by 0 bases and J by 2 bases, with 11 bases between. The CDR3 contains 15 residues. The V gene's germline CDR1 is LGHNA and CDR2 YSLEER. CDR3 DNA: TGCGCCAGCAGCCAAGAAACCAGTCGGGCCTACGAGCAGTACTTC. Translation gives CASSQETSRAYEQYF.